The 30 T cell receptor delta chains listed next were all sequenced from one sample in a study of gamma-delta T cells after stem cell transplantation. TCRdb repeated clone calling on the RT-PCR reads with CATT. The sample shows 7,600 or so delta-chain clones, about 15% of them seen only once. The sequenced sample consisted of gamma-delta T cells. These receptors were obtained from a human donor. It is not recorded whose cells these are; they may come from a transplant donor.

V and J are TRDV1 and TRDJ1, with 12 bases that match TRDD3. Germline CDR1 reads TSWWSYY; CDR2 reads QGS. The CDR3 spans 22 residues. The J segment lost 0 bases and the V segment lost 0 bases, leaving 17 bases of the junction unmatched. The CDR3 DNA reads as TGTGCTCTTGGGGAACTTGCTACGTCGGACTGGGGGATACCCTCGAACACCGATAAACTCATCTTT. Its translation is CALGELATSDWGIPSNTDKLIF.

This clone ranks as medium-sized (0.01 to 0.1%). The sample carries other DNA sequences with the same CDR3. The V and J genes are TRDV2 and TRDJ3, with 10 bases aligning to TRDD3. The junction had 5 bases not matched to a gene; V was cut back by 2 bases and J by 2 bases. Germline V CDR1 and CDR2: GEAIGNYY, EKD. This CDR3 has 18 amino acids. CDR3 in amino acids: CACDILGDAPWDTRQMFF. CDR3 nucleotides: TGTGCCTGTGACATACTGGGGGATGCCCCCTGGGACACCCGACAGATGTTTTTC.

For this clone: A much larger clone sits a single nucleotide away, making a read error possible. The chain combines TRDV2 with TRDJ3; 7 bases agree with TRDD3. CDR3 length equals 18 residues. CDR1 is GEAIGNYY and CDR2 is EKD in the germline V gene. The CDR3 sequence: CACDTVLGSSWNTRQMFF. As DNA, the CDR3 is TGTGCCTGTGACACGGTACTGGGGAGCTCCTGGAACACCCGACAGATGTTTTTC.

The chain employs TRDV1 and TRDJ1; 10 bases match TRDD3. Germline loops: CDR1 TSWWSYY, CDR2 QGS. With V trimmed by 3 bases and J by 8 bases, 24 bases remained unmatched. The CDR3 has 20 amino acids. Here the CDR3 reads CALGDFQALLLGDVPTKLIF. Here the CDR3 DNA reads TGTGCTCTTGGGGACTTCCAAGCTCTCCTACTGGGGGATGTCCCTACCAAACTCATCTTT.

This clone was seen a few times. The chain carries TRDV2 and TRDJ1, with 9 bases aligning to TRDD3. There are 15 residues in the CDR3. J gave up 3 bases and V 3 bases, and 7 bases lay outside the gene matches. In germline, CDR1 is GEAIGNYY, CDR2 EKD. CDR3 sequence: CACDVLGERPDKLIF. The CDR3 bases are TGTGCCTGTGACGTACTGGGGGAGCGCCCCGATAAACTCATCTTT.

In regard to this clone: Germline and junction disagree at one end, which may indicate a read error. Different DNA sequences within this sample yield the same CDR3. The chain recombines TRDV3 with TRDJ1; 12 nucleotides agree with TRDD3. Germline V CDR1 and CDR2: TVYSNPD, GDNSRS (reference sequence). The CDR3 runs to 19 residues. The CDR3 here is CAFTAPTVWGIRGSDKLIF. The CDR3 DNA sequence: TGCGCCTTTACTGCCCCTACGGTCTGGGGGATACGGGGTTCCGATAAACTCATCTTT.

This clone was detected only a few times. A much larger clone lies a single base off, so this may be a read error. The V call is TRDV2, the J call TRDJ3; 11 bases map to TRDD3. The CDR3 is 19 residues long. Germline lookup yields CDR1 GEAIGNYY and CDR2 EKD. CDR3: CACGTVLGDKPWDTRQMFF. CDR3 bases: TGTGCCTGTGGCACCGTACTGGGGGATAAGCCCTGGGACACCCGACAGATGTTTTTC.

The table lists this clone with a few counts. Since a much larger clone is just one base distant, this may be a read error. CDR3 nucleotides: TGTGCCTGTGACGCACTACTGTTCTCAATAGCGACAGCACAACTCTTCTTT. Protein: CACDALLFSIATAQLFF. The V gene is TRDV2, the J gene TRDJ2; D is possibly TRDD1 (5 bases). V dropped 3 bases and J dropped 4 bases, with 20 bases sitting between them. From germline, CDR1 is GEAIGNYY and CDR2 EKD. The CDR3 has 17 residues.

The V gene is TRAV29/DV5, the J gene TRDJ1; tentative D call: TRDD2 (6 bases). V lost 0 bases and J 0 bases, leaving 30 bases between the germline ends. The CDR3 has 21 amino acids. Germline CDR1 is NSMFDY and CDR2 is ISSIKDK. The CDR3, as DNA: TGTGCAGCAAGCGCCATCCTACGAGCTGGGCCTCCTACAAGGTACACCGATAAACTCATCTTT. Amino acids: CAASAILRAGPPTRYTDKLIF.

The rearrangement joins TRDV1 to TRDJ3; 9 nucleotides align to TRDD3. The CDR3 contains 21 residues. CDR1 and CDR2 (germline): TSWWSYY, QGS. Losses at the gene ends were 0 bases for V and 0 bases for J; bases not matched to a gene: 9. The CDR3: CALGELRLGDPSSWDTRQMFF. Written as DNA, the CDR3 is TGTGCTCTTGGGGAACTACGACTGGGGGACCCGAGCTCCTGGGACACCCGACAGATGTTTTTC.

This clone was observed a few times. The chain carries TRDV1 and TRDJ1, with a possible D match to TRDD1 (5 bases). The CDR3 totals 17 residues. Trimming cost V 3 bases and J 0 bases, with 17 bases left between them. CDR1 and CDR2 (germline): TSWWSYY, QGS. CDR3 protein: CALGEFHLIEYTDKLIF. The CDR3 nucleotides read TGTGCTCTTGGGGAGTTCCATTTAATAGAGTACACCGATAAACTCATCTTT.

This clone has only a few counts. This chain uses TRDV1 with TRDJ1; TRDD3 aligns across 10 bases. J was trimmed by 1 base and V by 3 bases; bases with no gene match: 29. Germline V CDR1 and CDR2: TSWWSYY, QGS. This CDR3 is 24 amino acids long. The CDR3 region is CALGDPQWSPIRTGGSRLTDKLIF. The CDR3, as DNA: TGTGCTCTTGGGGACCCTCAGTGGAGTCCGATTCGTACTGGGGGATCCCGCCTCACCGATAAACTCATCTTT.

CDR3 amino acids: CAASVQPRFAPPAYTDKLIF. In DNA, the CDR3 is TGTGCAGCAAGTGTCCAGCCCCGATTTGCCCCGCCTGCGTACACCGATAAACTCATCTTT. V and J are TRAV29/DV5 and TRDJ1; D gene unclear. The CDR3 is 20 residues long. Per the germline V gene, CDR1 is NSMFDY and CDR2 is ISSIKDK. V lost 2 bases, J lost 0 bases, and 29 bases lay in between. The complete variable domain, with remaining parts taken from reference TRAV29/DV5 and TRDJ1, reads DQQVKQNSPSLSVQEGRISILNCDYTNSMFDYFLWYKKYPAEGPTFLISISSIKDKNEDGRFTVFLNKSAKHLSLHIVPSQPGDSAVYFCAASVQPRFAPPAYTDKLIFGKGTRVTVEP.

Concerning this clone itself: This may come from a read error, since a much larger clone is one base off. V is TRDV2 and J is TRDJ3, with 9 bases fitting TRDD3. V lost 3 bases and J lost 0; bases outside the gene matches: 2. Germline V gene sequence: CDR1 GEAIGNYY, CDR2 EKD. CDR3 length: 17 amino acids. The CDR3: CACDLLGDSWDTRQMFF. The CDR3 coding sequence is TGTGCCTGTGACTTACTGGGGGACTCCTGGGACACCCGACAGATGTTTTTC.

Of note for this clone: A much larger clone sits a single nucleotide away, making a read error possible. The sample carries other DNA sequences with the same CDR3. The chain links TRDV2 to TRDJ3, with 11 nucleotides matching TRDD3. This CDR3 comprises 24 residues. CDR1 is GEAIGNYY, CDR2 EKD, per germline. V lost 1 base and J lost 1; bases outside the gene matches: 20. The CDR3 sequence: CACDTEGLPTPLGDRSWDTRQMFF. The CDR3 coding sequence is TGTGCCTGTGACACAGAAGGGCTTCCTACCCCACTGGGGGATAGGTCCTGGGACACCCGACAGATGTTTTTC.

For this clone: This may stem from a read error, because a much larger clone lies one nucleotide away. V gene TRDV1 combines with J gene TRDJ1; TRDD2 aligns across 8 bases. Trimming removed 5 bases from V and 2 bases from J; junction bases left unmatched: 22. Germline CDR1 reads TSWWSYY; CDR2 reads QGS. The CDR3 consists of 20 residues. Here the CDR3 DNA reads TGTGCTCTTGGGTCCTCAAGGGCTTCCTACGTGCTGGGTGCTACCGATAAACTCATCTTT. Its translation is CALGSSRASYVLGATDKLIF.

This clone is medium-sized within its sample. This rearrangement joins TRDV2 to TRDJ1; the match to TRDD3 covers 11 bases. V trimming: 3 bases; J trimming: 2 bases; junction bases outside the gene matches: 16. CDR1 and CDR2 (germline): GEAIGNYY, EKD. This CDR3 spans 19 amino acids. The CDR3 DNA follows: TGTGCCTGTGACCGGCCTTCCGGAGACTGGGGGATAGGGACCGATAAACTCATCTTT. Translation gives CACDRPSGDWGIGTDKLIF.

By its share, this clone is medium-sized. The sample carries other DNA sequences with the same CDR3. This rearrangement joins TRDV2 to TRDJ2, with 9 positions matching TRDD3. V shed 2 bases and J 2 bases; nucleotides not matched to a gene: 8. This CDR3 contains 17 residues. Germline V gene data show CDR1 as GEAIGNYY and CDR2 as EKD. CDR3 loop: CACDSLGDSRLTAQLFF. As DNA, the CDR3 is TGTGCCTGTGACAGTCTGGGGGATTCCCGCTTGACAGCACAACTCTTCTTT.

This clone is medium-sized. Distinct nucleotide sequences in the sample also encode this CDR3. V gene TRDV2 combines with J gene TRDJ2; D is unresolved. Trimming left V 0 bases short and J 0 bases short, with 10 bases between. This CDR3 has 16 residues. Looked up from germline, CDR1 is GEAIGNYY and CDR2 is EKD. In DNA form, the CDR3 reads TGTGCCTGTGACACCGGCCCCTTAGCTTTGACAGCACAACTCTTCTTT. Its translation: CACDTGPLALTAQLFF.

As to this clone: The sample holds other DNA sequences that translate to the same CDR3. The chain has TRDV2 and TRDJ1; 12 positions agree with TRDD3. The CDR3 has 15 amino acids. Trimming cost V 3 bases and J 8 bases; bases outside gene matches: 9. From germline, CDR1 is GEAIGNYY and CDR2 EKD. CDR3 in DNA: TGTGCCTGTGACCGTACTGGGGGATACACAGAAAAACTCATCTTT. The encoded protein is CACDRTGGYTEKLIF.

The chain is built from TRDV1 and TRDJ1, with D possibly being TRDD1 (5 bases). The germline CDR1 and CDR2 sequences are TSWWSYY and QGS. V was pared by 4 bases and J by 7 bases, with 31 bases between. This CDR3 contains 19 residues. DNA of the CDR3: TGTGCTCTTGGGGCCCCGAACCCAATAGGACCTGCTCCAGACGGTAAACTCATCTTT. Residues: CALGAPNPIGPAPDGKLIF.

In its sample, this clone is medium-sized (0.01 to 0.1%). The chain joins TRDV2 to TRDJ3, with TRDD3 matching 13 bases. Germline CDR1 and CDR2: GEAIGNYY and EKD. The CDR3 sequence is 19 residues long. The J segment lost 2 bases and the V segment lost 3 bases, leaving 6 bases of the junction unmatched. CDR3 DNA sequence: TGTGCCTGTGACGTACTGGGGGATACGAATCCCTGGGACACCCGACAGATGTTTTTC. It codes for CACDVLGDTNPWDTRQMFF.

There are a few counts of this clone. CDR3: CACDTTLHGWIQGYTDKLIF. The CDR3 DNA reads TGTGCCTGTGATACAACCCTCCACGGGTGGATACAGGGGTACACCGATAAACTCATCTTT. The chain recombines TRDV2 with TRDJ1; maybe TRDD3 (6 bases). Trimming removed 4 bases from V and 0 bases from J, with 29 bases in between. This CDR3 spans 20 amino acids. Germline CDR1 GEAIGNYY, CDR2 EKD.

In the case of this clone: A single base is all that separates this from a far larger clone, so a read error is likely. In the same sample, other DNA sequences code for this CDR3. This sequence joins TRDV2 and TRDJ3; no clear D. CDR3 size: 14 residues. V shed 7 bases and J shed 1 base, with 7 bases lying between them. The V gene's germline CDR1 is GEAIGNYY and CDR2 EKD. The CDR3: CACRLSWDTRQMFF. Here the CDR3 DNA reads TGTGCCTGCCGACTTTCCTGGGACACCCGACAGATGTTTTTC.

This clone was counted between two and nine times. This chain joins TRDV1 and TRDJ1; 7 bases agree with TRDD3. CDR1 TSWWSYY and CDR2 QGS come from the germline V gene. This CDR3 has 18 amino acids. The V gene end was trimmed by 0 bases and the J gene end by 3 bases; junction bases not matched to a gene: 13. CDR3 coding DNA: TGTGCTCTTGGGGAACTATTCCCGTACTGGGGAGGGGCCGATAAACTCATCTTT. Its translation is CALGELFPYWGGADKLIF.

V usage is TRDV1 and J usage is TRDJ2; 10 nucleotides align to TRDD3. Germline CDR1 reads TSWWSYY; CDR2 reads QGS. The trim removed 2 bases at V and 6 bases at J, leaving 24 bases unmatched. The CDR3 is made up of 22 amino acids. CDR3 in DNA: TGTGCTCTTGGGGAAAACGTGATTCCTAGGTCCCTGGGGGATAGTGGGGCAGCACAACTCTTCTTT. This codes for CALGENVIPRSLGDSGAAQLFF.

This clone is labeled medium-sized. The chain has TRDV2 and TRDJ3, with 8 bases matching TRDD3. V dropped 1 base and J dropped 1; count of bases not matched to a gene: 17. CDR1 GEAIGNYY and CDR2 EKD come from the germline V gene. This CDR3 has 22 amino acids. The CDR3 here is CACDTVRSGIRPFSWDTRQMFF. The CDR3 DNA follows: TGTGCCTGTGACACGGTGAGGAGCGGGATACGCCCCTTTTCCTGGGACACCCGACAGATGTTTTTC.

This clone occurred a few times. The genes are TRAV29/DV5 and TRDJ1; TRDD3 matches at 8 bases. Germline trimming cut 3 bases from V and 0 bases from J; bases unmatched to any gene: 19. Germline CDR1 and CDR2: NSMFDY and ISSIKDK. The CDR3 sequence is 19 residues long. CDR3 region: CAAMCPSRLGVPDTDKLIF. Here the CDR3 DNA reads TGTGCAGCAATGTGTCCCTCCAGACTGGGGGTTCCTGACACCGATAAACTCATCTTT.

In regard to this clone: A far larger clone is only one base removed, so a read error is likely. This rearrangement joins TRDV2 to TRDJ3, with 11 bases that match TRDD3. In germline, CDR1 is GEAIGNYY, CDR2 EKD. The CDR3 is made up of 18 amino acids. CDR3 coding DNA: TGTGCCTTTGACAAAGTACTGGGGGATACCTGGGACACCCGACAGATGTTTTTC. Protein product: CAFDKVLGDTWDTRQMFF.

Only a few counts were recorded for this clone. An end of the junction differs from the germline gene, which may be a read error. This chain uses TRDV1 with TRDJ1, with TRDD3 matching over 13 bases. Per the germline V gene, CDR1 is TSWWSYY and CDR2 is QGS. The CDR3 is made up of 21 amino acids. As DNA, the CDR3 is TGTGCTCTTGGGGACCTCCCCAAACTGGGGGATACGAGGGGGTACACCGATAGACTCATCTTT. This encodes CALGDLPKLGDTRGYTDRLIF.